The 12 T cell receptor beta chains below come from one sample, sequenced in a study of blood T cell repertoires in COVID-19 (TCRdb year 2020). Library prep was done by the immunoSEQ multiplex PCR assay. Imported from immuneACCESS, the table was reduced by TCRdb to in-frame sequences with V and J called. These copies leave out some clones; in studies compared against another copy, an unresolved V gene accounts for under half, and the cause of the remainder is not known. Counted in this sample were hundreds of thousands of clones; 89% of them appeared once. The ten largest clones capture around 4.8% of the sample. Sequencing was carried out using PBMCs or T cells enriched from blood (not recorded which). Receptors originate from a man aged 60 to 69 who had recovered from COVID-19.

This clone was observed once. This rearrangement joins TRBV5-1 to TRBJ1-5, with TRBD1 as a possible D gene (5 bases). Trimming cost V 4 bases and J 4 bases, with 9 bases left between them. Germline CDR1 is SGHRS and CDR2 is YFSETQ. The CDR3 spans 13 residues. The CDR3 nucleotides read TGCGCCAGCAGCGAAAGGACAAATCAGCCCCAGCATTTT. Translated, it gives CASSERTNQPQHF.

The chain's CDR3 is CASSPDRGPETQYF. The CDR3 DNA reads TGCGCCAGCAGCCCAGACAGGGGGCCGGAGACCCAGTACTTC. V gene TRBV5-1 combines with J gene TRBJ2-5; 10 bases align to TRBD1. This CDR3 is built from 14 residues. The V gene end was trimmed by 4 bases and the J gene end by 5 bases; junction bases not matched to a gene: 5. Germline V CDR1 and CDR2: SGHRS, YFSETQ. Together with reference TRBV5-1 and TRBJ2-5, the CDR3 gives the full variable domain: KAGVTQTPRYLIKTRGQQVTLSCSPISGHRSVSWYQQTPGQGLQFLFEYFSETQRNKGNFPGRFSGRQFSNSRSEMNVSTLELGDSALYLCASSPDRGPETQYFGPGTRLLVL.

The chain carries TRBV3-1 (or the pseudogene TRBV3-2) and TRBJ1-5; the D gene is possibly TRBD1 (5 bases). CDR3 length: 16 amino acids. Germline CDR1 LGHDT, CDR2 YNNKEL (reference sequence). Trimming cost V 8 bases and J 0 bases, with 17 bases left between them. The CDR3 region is CASSPQGINSNQPQHF. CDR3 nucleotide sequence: TGTGCCAGCTCCCCCCAGGGTATCAATAGCAATCAGCCCCAGCATTTT.

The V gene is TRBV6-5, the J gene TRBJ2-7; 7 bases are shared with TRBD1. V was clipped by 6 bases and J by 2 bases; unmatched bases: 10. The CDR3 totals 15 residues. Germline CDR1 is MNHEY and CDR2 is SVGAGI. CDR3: CASSLHRDRTYEQYF. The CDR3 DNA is TGTGCCAGCAGCCTGCACCGGGACAGAACCTACGAGCAGTACTTC.

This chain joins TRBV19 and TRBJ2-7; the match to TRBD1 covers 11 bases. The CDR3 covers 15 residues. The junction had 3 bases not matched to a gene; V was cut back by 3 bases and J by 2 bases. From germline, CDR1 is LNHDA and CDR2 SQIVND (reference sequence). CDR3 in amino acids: CASSIRGQGAYEQYF. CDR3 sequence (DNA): TGTGCCAGTAGTATCCGGGGACAGGGGGCCTACGAGCAGTACTTC. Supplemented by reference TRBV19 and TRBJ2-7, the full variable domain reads DGGITQSPKYLFRKEGQNVTLSCEQNLNHDAMYWYRQDPGQGLRLIYYSQIVNDFQKGDIAEGYSVSREKKESFPLTVTSAQKNPTAFYLCASSIRGQGAYEQYFGPGTRLTVT.

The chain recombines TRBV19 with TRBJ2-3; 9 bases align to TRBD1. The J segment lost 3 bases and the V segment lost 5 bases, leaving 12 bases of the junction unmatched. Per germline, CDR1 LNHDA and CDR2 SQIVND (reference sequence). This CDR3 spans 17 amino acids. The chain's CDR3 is CASSFRLGTGYTDTQYF. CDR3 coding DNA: TGTGCCAGTAGTTTCCGCCTCGGGACAGGGTATACAGATACGCAGTATTTT.

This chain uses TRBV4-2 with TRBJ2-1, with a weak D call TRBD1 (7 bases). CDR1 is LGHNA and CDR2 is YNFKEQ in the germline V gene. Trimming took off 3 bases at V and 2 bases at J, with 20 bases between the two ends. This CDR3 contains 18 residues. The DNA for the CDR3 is TGTGCCAGCAGCCAGATCGGAGGGACAGCTCTGGCCTACAATGAGCAGTTCTTC. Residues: CASSQIGGTALAYNEQFF.

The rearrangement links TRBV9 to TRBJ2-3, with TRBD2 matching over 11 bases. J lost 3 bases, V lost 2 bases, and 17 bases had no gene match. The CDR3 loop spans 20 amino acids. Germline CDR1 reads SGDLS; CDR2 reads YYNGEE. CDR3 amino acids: CASSVGQRGSGRASTDTQYF. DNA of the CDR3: TGTGCCAGCAGCGTGGGTCAGAGGGGTAGCGGGAGGGCCAGTACAGATACGCAGTATTTT.

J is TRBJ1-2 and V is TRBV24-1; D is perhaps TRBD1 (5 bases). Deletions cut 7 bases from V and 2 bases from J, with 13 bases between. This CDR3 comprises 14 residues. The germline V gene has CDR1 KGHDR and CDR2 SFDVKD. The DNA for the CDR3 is TGTGCCACCAGCGGGGGACGCCGCAACTATGGCTACACCTTC. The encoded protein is CATSGGRRNYGYTF.

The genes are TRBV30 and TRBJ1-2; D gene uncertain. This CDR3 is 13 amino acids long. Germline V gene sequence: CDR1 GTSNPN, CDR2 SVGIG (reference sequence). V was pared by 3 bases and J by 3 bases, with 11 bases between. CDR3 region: CAWRAGIYYGYTF. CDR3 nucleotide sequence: TGTGCCTGGAGGGCCGGGATTTACTATGGCTACACCTTC.

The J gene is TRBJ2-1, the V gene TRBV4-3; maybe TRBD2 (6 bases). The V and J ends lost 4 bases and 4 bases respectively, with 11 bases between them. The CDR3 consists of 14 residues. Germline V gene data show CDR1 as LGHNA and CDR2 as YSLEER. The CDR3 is CASSRQAGYNEQFF. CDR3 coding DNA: TGCGCCAGCAGCCGTCAAGCGGGTTACAATGAGCAGTTCTTC.

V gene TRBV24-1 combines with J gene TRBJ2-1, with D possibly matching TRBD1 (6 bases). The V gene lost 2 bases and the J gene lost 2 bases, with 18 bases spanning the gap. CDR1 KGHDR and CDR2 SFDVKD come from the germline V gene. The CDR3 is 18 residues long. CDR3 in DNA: TGTGCCACCAGTGATTCCCAGGGGTGGCGTGGGGCCTACAATGAGCAGTTCTTC. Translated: CATSDSQGWRGAYNEQFF.